This record covers a single TCR beta chain. The antigen is unknown. The data were taken from a study of T cells after yellow fever vaccination. Findings and caveats of the study: At 95% to 96% for CD4 and about 91% for CD8, most primary-vaccination clones showed up again after the booster. The study noted that FACS-sorted repertoires could contain abundant clonotypes contaminating from the bulk population.

TCRdb re-called the 5' RACE reads through MiXCR, storing one row per CDR3 protein. The sample consists of about 320,000 distinct CDR3 sequences, about 10% of them appearing once. This TCR came from a man between 18 and 29 years old who received the YFV17D yellow fever vaccine. The sample was CD4+ T cells sorted from PBMCs, taken 45 days after the yellow fever booster vaccination.

CDR3 bases: TGTGCCAGCATTAACCTAGGGGGTTCTGGAAACACCATATATTTT. Residues: CASINLGGSGNTIYF. The J gene is TRBJ1-3, the V gene TRBV6-5; tentatively, D is TRBD1 (6 bases). Germline V lookup: CDR1 MNHEY, CDR2 SVGAGI. Trimming shortened V by 7 bases and J by 1 base, and 14 bases separated the two germline ends. The CDR3 has 15 amino acids.